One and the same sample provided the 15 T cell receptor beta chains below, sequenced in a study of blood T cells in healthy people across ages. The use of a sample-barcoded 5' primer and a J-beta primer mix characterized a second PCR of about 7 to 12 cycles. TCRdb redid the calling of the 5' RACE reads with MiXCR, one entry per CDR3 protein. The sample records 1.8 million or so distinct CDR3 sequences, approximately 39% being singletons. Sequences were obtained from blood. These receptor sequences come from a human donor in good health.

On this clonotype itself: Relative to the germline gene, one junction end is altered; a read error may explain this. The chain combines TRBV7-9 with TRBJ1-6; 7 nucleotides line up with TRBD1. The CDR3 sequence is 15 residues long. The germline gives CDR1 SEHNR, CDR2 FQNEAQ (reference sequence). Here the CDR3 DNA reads TGTGTCAGCAGCTTAGAACAGGGGAATAATTCACCCCTCCACTTT. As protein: CVSSLEQGNNSPLHF.

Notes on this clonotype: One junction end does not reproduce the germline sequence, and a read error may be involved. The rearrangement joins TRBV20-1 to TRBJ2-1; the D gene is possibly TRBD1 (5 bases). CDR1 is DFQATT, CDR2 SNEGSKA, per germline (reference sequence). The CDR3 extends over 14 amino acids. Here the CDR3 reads CSARLDSSHNEQFF. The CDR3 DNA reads TGCAGTGCGCGACTCGACAGCTCCCACAATGAGCAGTTCTTC.

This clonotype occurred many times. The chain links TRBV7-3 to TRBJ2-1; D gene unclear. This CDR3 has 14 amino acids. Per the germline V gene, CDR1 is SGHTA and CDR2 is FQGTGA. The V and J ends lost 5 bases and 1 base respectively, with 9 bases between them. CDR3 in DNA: TGTGCCAGCAGCCTAGGGAAATCCTACAATGAGCAGTTCTTC. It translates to CASSLGKSYNEQFF.

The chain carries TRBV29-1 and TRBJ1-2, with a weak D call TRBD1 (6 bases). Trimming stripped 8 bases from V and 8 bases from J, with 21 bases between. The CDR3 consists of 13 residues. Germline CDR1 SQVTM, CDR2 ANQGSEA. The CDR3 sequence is CSFSPNYREGYTF. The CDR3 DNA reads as TGCAGCTTCTCACCAAATTACAGGGAAGGCTACACCTTC.

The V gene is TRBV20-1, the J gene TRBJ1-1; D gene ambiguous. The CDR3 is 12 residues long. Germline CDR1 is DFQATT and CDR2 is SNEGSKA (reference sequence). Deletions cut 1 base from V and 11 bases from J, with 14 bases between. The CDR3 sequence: CSARGGFGLAFF. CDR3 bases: TGCAGTGCTAGAGGGGGTTTCGGGTTGGCTTTCTTT.

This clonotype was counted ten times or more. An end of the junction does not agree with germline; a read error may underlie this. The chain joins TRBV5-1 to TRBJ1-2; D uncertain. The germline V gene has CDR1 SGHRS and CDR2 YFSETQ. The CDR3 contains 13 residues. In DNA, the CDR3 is TGTGCCAGCAGTTTAGCGTCCAACTATGGCTACACCTTC. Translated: CASSLASNYGYTF.

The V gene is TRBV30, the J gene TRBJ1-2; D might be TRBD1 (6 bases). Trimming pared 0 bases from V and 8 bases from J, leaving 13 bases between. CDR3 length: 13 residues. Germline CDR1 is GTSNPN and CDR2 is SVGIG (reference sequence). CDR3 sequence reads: CAWSVGGVRGYTF. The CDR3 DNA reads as TGTGCCTGGAGTGTAGGGGGAGTACGAGGCTACACCTTC. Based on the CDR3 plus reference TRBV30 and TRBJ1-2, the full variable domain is SQTIHQWPATLVQPVGSPLSLECTVEGTSNPNLYWYRQAAGRGLQLLFYSVGIGQISSEVPQNLSASRPQDRQFILSSKKLLLSDSGFYLCAWSVGGVRGYTFGSGTRLTVV.

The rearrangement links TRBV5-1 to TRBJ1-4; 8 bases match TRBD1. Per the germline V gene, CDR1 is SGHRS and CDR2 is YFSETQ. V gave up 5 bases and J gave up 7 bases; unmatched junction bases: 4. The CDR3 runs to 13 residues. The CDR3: CASRRDRGEKLFF. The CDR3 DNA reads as TGCGCCAGCAGACGAGACAGGGGTGAAAAACTGTTTTTT.

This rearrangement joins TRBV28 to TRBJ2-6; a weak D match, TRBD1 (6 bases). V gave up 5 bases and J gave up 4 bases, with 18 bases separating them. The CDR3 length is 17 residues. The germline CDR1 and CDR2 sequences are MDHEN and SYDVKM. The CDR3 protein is CASSLSYRVAGANVLTF. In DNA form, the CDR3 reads TGTGCCAGCAGTCTATCATACAGGGTAGCGGGGGCCAACGTCCTGACTTTC.

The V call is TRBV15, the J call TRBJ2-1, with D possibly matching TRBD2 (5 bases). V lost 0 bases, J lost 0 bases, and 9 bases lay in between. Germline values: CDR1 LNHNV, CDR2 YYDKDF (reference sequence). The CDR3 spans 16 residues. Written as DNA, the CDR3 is TGTGCCACCAGCAGAGATTGGAGGAGCTCCTACAATGAGCAGTTCTTC. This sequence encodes CATSRDWRSSYNEQFF.

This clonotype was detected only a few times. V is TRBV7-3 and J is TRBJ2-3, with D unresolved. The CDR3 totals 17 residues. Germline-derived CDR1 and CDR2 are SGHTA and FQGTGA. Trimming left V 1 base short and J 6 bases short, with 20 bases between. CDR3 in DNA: TGTGCCAGCAGCTTAAATATAAGGCCTCCCTTAGTGGATACGCAGTATTTT. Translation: CASSLNIRPPLVDTQYF.

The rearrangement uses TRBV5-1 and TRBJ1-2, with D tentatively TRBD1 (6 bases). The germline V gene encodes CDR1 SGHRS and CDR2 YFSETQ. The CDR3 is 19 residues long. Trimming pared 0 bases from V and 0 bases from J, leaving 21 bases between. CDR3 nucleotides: TGCGCCAGCAGCTTGGCCCCCCCAGGGGCCGATTCTCCTAACTATGGCTACACCTTC. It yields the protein CASSLAPPGADSPNYGYTF.

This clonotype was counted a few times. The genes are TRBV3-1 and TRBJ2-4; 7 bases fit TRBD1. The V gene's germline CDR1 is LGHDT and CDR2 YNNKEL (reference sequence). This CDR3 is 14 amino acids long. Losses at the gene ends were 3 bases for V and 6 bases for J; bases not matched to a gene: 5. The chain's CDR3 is CASSHVDRINIQYF. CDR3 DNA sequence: TGTGCCAGCAGCCACGTGGACAGGATAAACATTCAGTACTTC.

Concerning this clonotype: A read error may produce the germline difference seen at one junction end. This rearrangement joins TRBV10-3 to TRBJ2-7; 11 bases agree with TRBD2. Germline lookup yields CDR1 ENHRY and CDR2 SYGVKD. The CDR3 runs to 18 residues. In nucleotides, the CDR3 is TGTGTCATCAGTGGACCTATCTCCGGGACTAGCGGTACCTACGAGCAGTACTTC. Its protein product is CVISGPISGTSGTYEQYF.

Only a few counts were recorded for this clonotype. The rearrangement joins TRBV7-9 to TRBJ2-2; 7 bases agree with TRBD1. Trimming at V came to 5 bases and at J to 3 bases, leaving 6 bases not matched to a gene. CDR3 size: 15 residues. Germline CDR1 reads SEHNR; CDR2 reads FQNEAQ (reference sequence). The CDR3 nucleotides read TGTGCCAGCAGCACCCGACAGGGATACACCGGGGAGCTGTTTTTT. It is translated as CASSTRQGYTGELFF.